A single sample gave rise to the 3 T cell receptor beta chains below, sequenced in a study of identical twins. TCRdb redid the calling of the 5' RACE reads with MiXCR, one entry per CDR3 protein. The sample includes 100,000 or so distinct CDR3 sequences, 5.9% of them seen just once. The sample consisted of memory T cells sorted from blood. All receptors come from a woman aged 50 to 60 in good health.

This clonotype occurred many times. This chain connects TRBV4-1 to TRBJ2-2, with 10 positions matching TRBD2. The CDR3 covers 19 residues. The germline CDR1 and CDR2 sequences are MGHRA and YSYEKL. V dropped 1 base and J dropped 1; count of bases not matched to a gene: 9. In DNA form, the CDR3 reads TGCGCCAGCAGCCAAGTTAGGAAGGCTAGCGGGAGGAACACCGGGGAGCTGTTTTTT. Translating gives CASSQVRKASGRNTGELFF.

The chain couples TRBV18 to TRBJ2-1, with D maybe TRBD1 (6 bases). The V end was cut by 0 bases, the J end by 8 bases, with 11 bases between. Germline V gene lookup returns CDR1 KGHSH and CDR2 LQKENI. This CDR3 has 14 amino acids. CDR3 region: CASSPPNRDDEQFF. The CDR3 DNA follows: TGTGCCAGCTCACCACCGAACAGGGACGATGAGCAGTTCTTC.

J is TRBJ1-2 and V is TRBV5-1, with D perhaps matching TRBD1 (6 bases). Germline V gene lookup returns CDR1 SGHRS and CDR2 YFSETQ. The CDR3 loop spans 15 amino acids. V was pared by 3 bases and J by 0 bases, with 12 bases between. CDR3 nucleotides: TGCGCCAGCAGCTGGGGGGGCCCCTCTAACTATGGCTACACCTTC. Protein sequence: CASSWGGPSNYGYTF.